This is a list of T cell receptor beta chains from one sample in a study of T-cell reconstitution after alpha-beta-depleted transplantation in children. TCRdb independently ran MiXCR on the PCR reads; one entry per CDR3 protein. The sample shows approximately 300,000 distinct CDR3 sequences, 9.5% to 13% of them seen only once. Specimen: PBMCs, collected before TCRalphabeta/CD19-depleted stem cell transplant. These receptors were obtained from a boy younger than two with acute myeloid leukemia, due to receive a stem cell transplant. Both conserved end residues are part of each CDR3. A D gene is named only where the DNA matches it firmly. Rows may omit the clone size; those that give it use once, few, many or a size class.

clone_size	j_call	d_call	v_call	cdr3_aa	cdr3_nt
many	TRBJ2-7	.	TRBV3-1	CASSWGAGTSTYEQYF	TGTGCCAGCAGCTGGGGAGCCGGGACTTCTACCTACGAGCAGTACTTC
many	TRBJ2-4	.	TRBV6-5	CASSSLTGAKNIQYF	TGTGCCAGCAGTTCGCTCACTGGGGCCAAAAACATTCAGTACTTC
few	TRBJ1-3	.	TRBV28	CASSLFQGDTIYF	TGTGCCAGCAGTCTCTTTCAGGGTGACACCATATATTTT
many	TRBJ1-6	.	TRBV5-1	CASSPGLQYNSPLHF	TGCGCCAGCAGCCCCGGACTACAGTATAATTCACCCCTCCACTTT
once	TRBJ2-7	TRBD2	TRBV19	CASSLAYIAGETYEQYF	TGTGCCAGTAGTCTTGCATATATAGCGGGAGAAACCTACGAGCAGTACTTC
.	TRBJ1-1	.	TRBV25-1	CASSERDRQGREAFF	TGTGCCAGCAGTGAACGAGACAGGCAGGGACGGGAAGCTTTCTTT
many	TRBJ1-6	.	TRBV5-1	CASSLGPRTENNSPLHF	TGCGCCAGCAGCTTGGGGCCACGGACAGAAAATAATTCACCCCTCCACTTT
many	TRBJ1-3	.	TRBV7-9	CASTVDAGTGNTIYF	TGTGCCAGCACCGTGGACGCCGGGACTGGAAACACCATATATTTT
many	TRBJ2-5	.	TRBV6-5	CASSLRREETQYF	TGTGCCAGCAGTTTACGACGGGAAGAGACCCAGTACTTC
many	TRBJ2-7	.	TRBV4-3	CASSQDTGQFSYEQYF	TGCGCCAGCAGCCAAGATACAGGGCAGTTCTCCTACGAGCAGTACTTC
few	TRBJ2-6	.	TRBV10-3	CAISEPGPPRAGANVLTF	TGTGCCATCAGTGAGCCGGGACCCCCTCGAGCTGGGGCCAACGTCCTGACTTTC
many	TRBJ2-1	.	TRBV7-6	CASSKGWTNEQFF	TGTGCCAGCAGCAAGGGGTGGACAAATGAGCAGTTCTTC
many	TRBJ1-1	TRBD1	TRBV6-1	CASSEVRGQDTEAFF	TGTGCCAGCAGTGAAGTCAGGGGGCAGGACACTGAAGCTTTCTTT
.	TRBJ2-1	TRBD2	TRBV20-1	CSARGTSGRISYNEQFF	TGCAGTGCTCGGGGGACTAGCGGGAGGATTTCCTACAATGAGCAGTTCTTC
many	TRBJ1-3	.	TRBV12-3/TRBV12-4	CASSPQVSGNTIYF	TGTGCCAGCAGTCCTCAGGTCTCTGGAAACACCATATATTTT
many	TRBJ2-2	TRBD2	TRBV28	CASTLTRGLANTGELFF	TGTGCCAGCACCCTTACCCGGGGACTAGCGAACACCGGGGAGCTGTTTTTT
many	TRBJ2-3	.	TRBV24-1	CATSDRTGRGTDTQYF	TGTGCCACCAGTGATCGGACAGGGAGGGGCACAGATACGCAGTATTTT
many	TRBJ2-1	.	TRBV4-2	CASSQEGARDNEQFF	TGTGCCAGCAGCCAAGAAGGGGCTAGGGACAATGAGCAGTTCTTC
many	TRBJ2-5	.	TRBV29-1	CSADPGAAQETQYF	TGCAGCGCTGACCCTGGCGCAGCCCAAGAGACCCAGTACTTC
many	TRBJ1-2	.	TRBV29-1	CSVEGYGYTF	TGCAGCGTTGAGGGATATGGCTACACCTTC
few	TRBJ1-1	.	TRBV20-1	CSASGNTEAFF	TGCAGTGCTAGTGGGAACACTGAAGCTTTCTTT
many	TRBJ2-3	TRBD2	TRBV3-1	CASSQELAGRTDTQYF	TGTGCCAGCAGCCAAGAACTAGCGGGGCGCACAGATACGCAGTATTTT
few	TRBJ2-5	TRBD2	TRBV19	CASSIGLGGETQYF	TGTGCCAGTAGTATCGGACTAGGAGGGGAGACCCAGTACTTC
many	TRBJ1-1	.	TRBV6-5	CASSYGGTTAEAFF	TGTGCCAGCAGTTACGGGGGGACAACCGCTGAAGCTTTCTTT
few	TRBJ2-1	.	TRBV12-3/TRBV12-4	CASSEQGRRYNEQFF	TGTGCCAGCAGTGAACAGGGAAGACGGTACAATGAGCAGTTCTTC
many	TRBJ2-5	.	TRBV5-1	CASSLLNRETQYF	TGCGCCAGCAGCTTGCTAAACCGGGAGACCCAGTACTTC
many	TRBJ2-1	.	TRBV2	CASSPRVYNEQFF	TGTGCCAGCAGCCCCAGGGTCTACAATGAGCAGTTCTTC
many	TRBJ2-7	.	TRBV5-5	CASRYPLRGNEQYF	TGTGCCAGCAGATACCCCCTCCGGGGGAACGAGCAGTACTTC
many	TRBJ2-3	TRBD2	TRBV9	CASSALAAGTDTQYF	TGTGCCAGCAGCGCACTAGCGGCGGGCACAGATACGCAGTATTTT
.	TRBJ2-2	.	TRBV28	CASSLIIIADYTGELFF	TGTGCCAGCAGTTTGATCATAATAGCGGATTACACCGGGGAGCTGTTTTTT
many	TRBJ2-7	.	TRBV3-1	CASSRGDIPNLYEQYF	TGTGCCAGCAGCAGGGGGGACATCCCAAATCTCTACGAGCAGTACTTC
few	TRBJ2-7	.	TRBV14	CASSQRLGIPYEQYF	TGTGCCAGCAGCCAAAGGCTCGGCATCCCCTACGAGCAGTACTTC
many	TRBJ2-6	TRBD1	TRBV6-1	CASRTGGSGANVLTF	TGTGCCAGCAGGACAGGGGGCTCTGGGGCCAACGTCCTGACTTTC
many	TRBJ2-5	TRBD2	TRBV5-1	CASSNIAGTQETQYF	TGCGCCAGCAGCAACATAGCGGGGACGCAAGAGACCCAGTACTTC
many	TRBJ2-1	.	TRBV12-3/TRBV12-4	CASRGGEQFF	TGTGCCAGCAGGGGAGGTGAGCAGTTCTTC
many	TRBJ2-5	TRBD2	TRBV4-3	CASSQDYAGGETQYF	TGCGCCAGCAGCCAGGATTACGCGGGGGGAGAGACCCAGTACTTC
few	TRBJ2-5	TRBD2	TRBV20-1	CSARFVAGVYQETQYF	TGCAGTGCTAGGTTCGTGGCGGGGGTGTACCAAGAGACCCAGTACTTC
many	TRBJ2-3	TRBD2	TRBV7-8	CASSLEGLALDTQYF	TGTGCCAGCAGCTTAGAAGGACTAGCGTTGGATACGCAGTATTTT
many	TRBJ1-1	.	TRBV20-1	CSARGDTEAFF	TGCAGTGCTAGAGGGGACACTGAAGCTTTCTTT
many	TRBJ1-1	.	TRBV4-2	CASSQGDLGDTEAFF	TGTGCCAGCAGCCAAGGAGACCTGGGGGACACTGAAGCTTTCTTT
many	TRBJ2-7	.	TRBV5-5	CASSLGGALIEQYF	TGTGCCAGCAGCTTGGGCGGGGCCCTTATCGAGCAGTACTTC
many	TRBJ1-1	TRBD1	TRBV28	CASTTRDRGGTEAFF	TGTGCCAGCACCACCCGGGACAGGGGGGGCACTGAAGCTTTCTTT
many	TRBJ2-7	TRBD2	TRBV20-1	CSARDLAVSYEQYF	TGCAGTGCTAGAGATCTAGCGGTCTCCTACGAGCAGTACTTC
many	TRBJ2-3	TRBD1	TRBV9	CASSVDGQGVDTQYF	TGTGCCAGCAGCGTAGACGGACAGGGTGTCGATACGCAGTATTTT
many	TRBJ2-5	TRBD2	TRBV9	CASSPGLARETQYF	TGTGCCAGCAGCCCTGGACTAGCGAGGGAGACCCAGTACTTC
many	TRBJ2-2	.	TRBV12-5	CASGLLGGPNTGELFF	TGTGCTAGTGGTTTACTCGGGGGCCCGAACACCGGGGAGCTGTTTTTT
many	TRBJ2-7	TRBD2	TRBV12-3/TRBV12-4	CASSLAGGGSYEQYF	TGTGCCAGCAGCTTAGCTGGCGGGGGATCCTACGAGCAGTACTTC
.	TRBJ1-1	.	TRBV12-3/TRBV12-4	CASTTGVNTGAFF	TGTGCCAGCACCACGGGGGTGAACACTGGAGCTTTCTTT
.	TRBJ1-3	.	TRBV12-3/TRBV12-4	CASSLQESGNTIYF	TGTGCCAGCAGTTTACAGGAGTCCGGAAACACCATATATTTT
many	TRBJ2-3	.	TRBV7-3	CASSLNFWGDTQYF	TGTGCCAGCAGCTTAAATTTTTGGGGGGATACGCAGTATTTT
.	TRBJ2-1	.	TRBV5-6	CASSLCEQFF	TGTGCCAGCAGCTTATGTGAGCAGTTCTTC
few	TRBJ2-6	TRBD1	TRBV15	CATKGTGSKGANVLTF	TGTGCCACCAAGGGGACAGGGTCGAAAGGGGCCAACGTCCTGACTTTC
many	TRBJ2-1	.	TRBV7-8	CASSFGTVLLDEQFF	TGTGCCAGCAGCTTCGGGACTGTATTGTTGGATGAGCAGTTCTTC